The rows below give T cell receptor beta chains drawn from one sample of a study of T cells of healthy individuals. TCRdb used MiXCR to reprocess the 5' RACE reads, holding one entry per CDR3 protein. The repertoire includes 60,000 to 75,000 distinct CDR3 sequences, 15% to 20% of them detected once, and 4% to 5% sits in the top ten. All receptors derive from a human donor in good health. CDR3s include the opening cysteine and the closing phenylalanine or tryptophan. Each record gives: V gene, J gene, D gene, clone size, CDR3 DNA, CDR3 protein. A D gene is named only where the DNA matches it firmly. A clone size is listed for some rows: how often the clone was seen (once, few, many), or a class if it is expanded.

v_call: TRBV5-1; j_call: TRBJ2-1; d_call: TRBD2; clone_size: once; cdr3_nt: TGCGCCAGCAGCCCGATCGGGACTAGCGGCTACAATGAGCAGTTCTTC; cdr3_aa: CASSPIGTSGYNEQFF
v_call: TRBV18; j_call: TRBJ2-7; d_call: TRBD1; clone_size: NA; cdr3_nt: TGTGCCAGCTCACCCCGGGACAGATCCTACGAGCAGTACTTC; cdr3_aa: CASSPRDRSYEQYF
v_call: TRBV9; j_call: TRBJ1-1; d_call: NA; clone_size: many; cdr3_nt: TGTGCCAGCAGCGTAGTCGGCAGGGCTGACACTGAAGCTTTCTTT; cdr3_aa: CASSVVGRADTEAFF
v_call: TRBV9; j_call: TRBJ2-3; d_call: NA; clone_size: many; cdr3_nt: TGTGCCAGCAGCGTAAAACGGGACAGCACAGATACGCAGTATTTT; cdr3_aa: CASSVKRDSTDTQYF
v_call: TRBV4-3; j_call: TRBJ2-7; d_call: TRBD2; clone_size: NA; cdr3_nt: TGCGCCAGCAGCCAAGAAGCGGGAGCTTTAGAGGCGTACTTC; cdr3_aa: CASSQEAGALEAYF
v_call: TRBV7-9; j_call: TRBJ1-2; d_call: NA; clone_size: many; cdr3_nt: TGTGCCAGCAGCCTTGGACAGCTATATGGCTACACCTTC; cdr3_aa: CASSLGQLYGYTF
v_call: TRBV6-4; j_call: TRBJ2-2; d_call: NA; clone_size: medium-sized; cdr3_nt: TGTGCCAGCAGTGCGAGGGACACCGGGGAGCTGTTTTTT; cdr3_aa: CASSARDTGELFF
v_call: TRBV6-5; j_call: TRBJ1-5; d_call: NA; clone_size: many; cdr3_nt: TGTGCCAGCCAGACTGGGAGCAATCAGCCCCAGCATTTT; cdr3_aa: CASQTGSNQPQHF
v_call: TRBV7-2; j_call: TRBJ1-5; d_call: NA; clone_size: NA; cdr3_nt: TGTGCCAGCAGCTTAGCGCCGGGGGAGGGGCAGCCCCAGCATTTT; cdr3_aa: CASSLAPGEGQPQHF
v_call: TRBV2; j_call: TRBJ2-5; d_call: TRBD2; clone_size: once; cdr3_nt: TGTGCCAGCAGTGAAGAGGGAGGCGGGAGAAGCCAAGAGACCCAGTACTTC; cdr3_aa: CASSEEGGGRSQETQYF
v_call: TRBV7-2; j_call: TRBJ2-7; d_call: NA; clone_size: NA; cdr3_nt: TGTGCCAGCAGCTCCTATCTAGAAACGTACGAGCAGTACTTC; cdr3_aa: CASSSYLETYEQYF
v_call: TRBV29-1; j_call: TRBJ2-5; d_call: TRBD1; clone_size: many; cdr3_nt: TGCAGCGTCCTACAGGGGGGAGAGACCCAGTACTTC; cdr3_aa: CSVLQGGETQYF
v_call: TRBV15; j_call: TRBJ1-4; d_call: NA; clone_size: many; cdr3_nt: TGTGCCACCAGCAGTGGGGGTTCTAGTGAAAAACTGTTTTTT; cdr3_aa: CATSSGGSSEKLFF
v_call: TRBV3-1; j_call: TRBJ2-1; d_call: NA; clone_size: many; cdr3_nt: TGTGCCAGCAGCCAAGCCTTCTTAGGACTACCCCGGACAGCTATATACAATGAGCAGTTCTTC; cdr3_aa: CASSQAFLGLPRTAIYNEQFF
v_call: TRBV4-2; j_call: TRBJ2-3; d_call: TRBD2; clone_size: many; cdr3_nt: TGTGCCAGCAGCCCCCAGCGGGGTGGGGCAGATACGCAGTATTTT; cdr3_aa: CASSPQRGGADTQYF
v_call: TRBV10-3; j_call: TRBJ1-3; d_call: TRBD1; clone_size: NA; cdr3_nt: TGTGCCATCCGGGGACAGAGCTCTGGAAACACCATATATTTT; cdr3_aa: CAIRGQSSGNTIYF
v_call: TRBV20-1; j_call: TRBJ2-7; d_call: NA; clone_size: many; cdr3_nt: TGCAGTGCTAGTTGGGCGACAGGACGCTCCTACGAGCAGTACTTC; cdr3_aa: CSASWATGRSYEQYF
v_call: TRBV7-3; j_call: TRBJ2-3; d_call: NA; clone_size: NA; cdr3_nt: TGTGCCAGCAGCCCTCGGAGGGGGGGCACAGATACGCAGTATTTT; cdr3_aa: CASSPRRGGTDTQYF
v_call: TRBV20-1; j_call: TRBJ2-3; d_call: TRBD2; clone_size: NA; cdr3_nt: TGCAGTGCTAGGGACTCGCGGGAGTACACAGATACGCAGTATTTT; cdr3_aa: CSARDSREYTDTQYF
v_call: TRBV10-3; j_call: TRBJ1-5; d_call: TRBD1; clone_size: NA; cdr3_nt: TGTGCCATCAGCCCATCCGGGACAGAAGATCAGCCCCAGCATTTT; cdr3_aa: CAISPSGTEDQPQHF
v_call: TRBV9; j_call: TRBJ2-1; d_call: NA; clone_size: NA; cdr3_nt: TGTGCCAGCAGCGTAGGGGGTCGGGTTGCGGGTAGTCATGAGCAGTTCTTC; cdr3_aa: CASSVGGRVAGSHEQFF
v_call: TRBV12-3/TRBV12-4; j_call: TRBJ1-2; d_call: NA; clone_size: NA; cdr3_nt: TGTGCCAGCAGTCCCAGGGGCGCTGGCTATGGCTACACCTTC; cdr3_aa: CASSPRGAGYGYTF
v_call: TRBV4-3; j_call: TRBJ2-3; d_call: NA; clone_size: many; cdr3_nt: TGCGCCAGCAGCCAAGCGGGCACAGATACGCAGTATTTT; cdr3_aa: CASSQAGTDTQYF
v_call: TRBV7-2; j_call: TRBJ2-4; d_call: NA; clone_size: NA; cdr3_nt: TGTGCCAGCAGCTTAACGAGGGACATTCAGTACTTC; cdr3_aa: CASSLTRDIQYF
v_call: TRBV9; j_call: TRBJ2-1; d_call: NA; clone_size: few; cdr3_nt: TGTGCCAGCAGCTCCCAGGACAATGAGCAGTTCTTC; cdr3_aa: CASSSQDNEQFF
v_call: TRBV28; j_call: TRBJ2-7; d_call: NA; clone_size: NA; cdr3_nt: TGTGCCAGCAGTTTACGAGACGGCTACTACGAGCAGTACTTC; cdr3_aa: CASSLRDGYYEQYF
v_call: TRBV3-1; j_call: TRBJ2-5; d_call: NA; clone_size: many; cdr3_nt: TGTGCCAGCAGCCAAGATCTTGAGACCCAGTACTTC; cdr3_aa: CASSQDLETQYF
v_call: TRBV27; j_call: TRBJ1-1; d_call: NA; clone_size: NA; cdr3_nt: TGTGCCAGCAGTTTTCGATACCCAATCGTTGAAGCTTTCTTT; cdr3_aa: CASSFRYPIVEAFF
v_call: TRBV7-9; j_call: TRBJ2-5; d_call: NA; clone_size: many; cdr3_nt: TGTGCCAGCAGCTTAGCCCCCCTCGGGACAGCCCGGGAGGACCAGTACTTC; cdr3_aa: CASSLAPLGTAREDQYF
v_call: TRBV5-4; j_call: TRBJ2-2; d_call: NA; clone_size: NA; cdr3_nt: TGTGCCAGCAGCCCCAGGGGAGTTGCGAACACCGGGGAGCTGTTTTTT; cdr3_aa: CASSPRGVANTGELFF
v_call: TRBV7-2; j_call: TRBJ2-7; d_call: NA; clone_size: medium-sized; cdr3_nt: TGTGCCAGCAGCTCGTCCGTGACCACCTACGAGCAGTACTTC; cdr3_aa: CASSSSVTTYEQYF
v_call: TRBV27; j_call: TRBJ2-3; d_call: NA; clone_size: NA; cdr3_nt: TGTGCCAGCAGTTTATCGGCAGGCTTGGGGGCAGATACGCAGTATTTT; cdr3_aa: CASSLSAGLGADTQYF
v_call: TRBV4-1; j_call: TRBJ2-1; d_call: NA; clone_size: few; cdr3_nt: TGCGCCAGCAGCCAAGATCCGGAACAGGCCCTCTACAATGAGCAGTTCTTC; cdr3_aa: CASSQDPEQALYNEQFF
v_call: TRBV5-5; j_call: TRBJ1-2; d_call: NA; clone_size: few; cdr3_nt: TGTGCCAGCAGGGGCAGGGTAGGGGGACTGTTGGCTTATGGCTACACCTTC; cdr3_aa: CASRGRVGGLLAYGYTF
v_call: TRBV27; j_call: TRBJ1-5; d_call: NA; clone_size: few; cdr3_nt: TGTGCCAGCCGGAAGGGAGGAGGACAGCCCCAGCATTTT; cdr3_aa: CASRKGGGQPQHF
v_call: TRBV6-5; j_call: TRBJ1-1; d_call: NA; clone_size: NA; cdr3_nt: TGTGCCAGCAGTTACGGGCTTCAGAGGGCAGGTAACACTGAAGCTTTCTTT; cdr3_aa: CASSYGLQRAGNTEAFF
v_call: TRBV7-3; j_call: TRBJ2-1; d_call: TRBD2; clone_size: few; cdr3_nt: TGTGCCAGCAGCAGAACCGGGACTAGCGCTTACAATGAGCAGTTCTTC; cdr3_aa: CASSRTGTSAYNEQFF
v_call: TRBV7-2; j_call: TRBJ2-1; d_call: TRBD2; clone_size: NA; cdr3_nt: TGTGCCAGCAGCTTAGAACCTAGCGGAATACGCCAGTTCTTC; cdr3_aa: CASSLEPSGIRQFF
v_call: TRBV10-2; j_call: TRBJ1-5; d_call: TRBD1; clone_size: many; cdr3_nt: TGCGCCAGCCTAGACAGGGTCGATCAGCCCCAGCATTTT; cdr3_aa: CASLDRVDQPQHF
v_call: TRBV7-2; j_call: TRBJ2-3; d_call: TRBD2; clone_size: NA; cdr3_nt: TGTGCCAGCAGCTTCCGTAGCGGGGGGGATACGCAGTATTTT; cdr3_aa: CASSFRSGGDTQYF
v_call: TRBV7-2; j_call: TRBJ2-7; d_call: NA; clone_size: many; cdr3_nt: TGTGCCAGCACCTTAGGATCGACCTTGGCGTCGGAGCAGTACTTC; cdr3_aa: CASTLGSTLASEQYF